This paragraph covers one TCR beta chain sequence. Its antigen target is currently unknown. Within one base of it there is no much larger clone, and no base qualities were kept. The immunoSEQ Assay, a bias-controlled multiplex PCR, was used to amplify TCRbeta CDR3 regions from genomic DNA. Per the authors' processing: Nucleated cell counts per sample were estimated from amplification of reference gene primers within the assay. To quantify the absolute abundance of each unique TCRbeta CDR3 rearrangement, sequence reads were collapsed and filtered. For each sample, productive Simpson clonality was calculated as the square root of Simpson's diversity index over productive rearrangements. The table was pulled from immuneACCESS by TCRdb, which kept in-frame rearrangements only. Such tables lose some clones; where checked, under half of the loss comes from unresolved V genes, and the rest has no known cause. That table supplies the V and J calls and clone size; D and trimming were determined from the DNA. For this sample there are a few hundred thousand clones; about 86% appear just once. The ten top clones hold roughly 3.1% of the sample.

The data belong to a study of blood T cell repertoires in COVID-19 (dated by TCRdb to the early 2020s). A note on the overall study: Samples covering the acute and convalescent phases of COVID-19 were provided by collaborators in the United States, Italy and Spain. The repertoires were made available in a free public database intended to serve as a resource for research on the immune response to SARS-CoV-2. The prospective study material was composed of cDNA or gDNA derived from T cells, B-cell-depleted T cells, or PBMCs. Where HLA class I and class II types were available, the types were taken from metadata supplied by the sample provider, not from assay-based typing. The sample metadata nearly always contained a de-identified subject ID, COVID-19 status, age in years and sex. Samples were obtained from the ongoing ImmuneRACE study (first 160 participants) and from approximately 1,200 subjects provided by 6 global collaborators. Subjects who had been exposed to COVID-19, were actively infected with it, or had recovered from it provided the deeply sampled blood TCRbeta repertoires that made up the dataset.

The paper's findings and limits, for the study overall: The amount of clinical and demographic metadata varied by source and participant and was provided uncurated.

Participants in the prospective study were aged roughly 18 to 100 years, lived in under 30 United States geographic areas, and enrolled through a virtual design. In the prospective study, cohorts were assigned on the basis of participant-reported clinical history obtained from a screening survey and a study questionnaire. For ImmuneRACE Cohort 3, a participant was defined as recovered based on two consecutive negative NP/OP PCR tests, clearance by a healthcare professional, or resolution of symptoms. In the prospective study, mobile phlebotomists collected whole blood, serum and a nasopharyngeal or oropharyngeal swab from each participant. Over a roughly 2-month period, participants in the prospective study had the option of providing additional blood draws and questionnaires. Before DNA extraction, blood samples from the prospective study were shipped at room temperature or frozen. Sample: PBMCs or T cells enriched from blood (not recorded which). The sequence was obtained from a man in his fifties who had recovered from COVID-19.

The bases read TGCGCCAGCAGCGCCGGGAGGTCGACTAATGAAAAACTGTTTTTT. This codes for CASSAGRSTNEKLFF. Rearrangement joined TRBV5-1 to TRBJ1-4; no confident D gene assignment can be made. From a lookup of the germline V gene, CDR1 and CDR2 are SGHRS and YFSETQ. V loses 4 bases of germline sequence and J loses 2 bases, and the interval between the two ends is 12 bases. The CDR3 spans 15 residues, from the cysteine through the phenylalanine. Only the CDR3 DNA is retained, 45 bases long and in frame from the first base.